The 30 T cell receptor beta chains listed next were all sequenced from one sample in a study of T cells in Graves' hyperthyroidism and ophthalmopathy. Researchers amplified the TCR beta CDR3 regions from RNA transcripts. Primed by the HTBI set, a first-round RT-PCR was run on the TCR CDR3. TCRdb itself ran the multiplex PCR reads through MiXCR, one entry per CDR3 protein. Altogether some 300,000 distinct CDR3 sequences are present, over 15% being singletons, with the ten largest covering around 35%. Sequencing input: blood. These receptors came from a man younger than 40 with Graves' hyperthyroidism.

Relative to its sample, this clonotype is medium-sized (0.01 to 0.1%). The genes are TRBV28 and TRBJ2-1; no clear D gene. The CDR3 is made up of 13 amino acids. From germline, CDR1 is MDHEN and CDR2 SYDVKM. V lost 3 bases, J lost 9 bases, and 12 bases lay in between. DNA of the CDR3: TGTGCCAGCAGTTTCGGCAGTTACGTTGAGCAGTTCTTC. Its protein is CASSFGSYVEQFF.

This clonotype was counted many times. This chain connects TRBV28 to TRBJ2-7, with no clear D. The length of the CDR3 is 16 residues. V lost 6 bases and J 3 bases, leaving 21 bases between the germline ends. Germline CDR1 reads MDHEN; CDR2 reads SYDVKM. The CDR3 DNA reads as TGTGCCAGCAGATCCAGCACGACGGAGACCCTCTACGAGCAGTACTTC. Translated, it gives CASRSSTTETLYEQYF. Full variable domain (missing parts from reference TRBV28 and TRBJ2-7): DVKVTQSSRYLVKRTGEKVFLECVQDMDHENMFWYRQDPGLGLRLIYFSYDVKMKEKGDIPEGYSVSREKKERFSLILESASTNQTSMYLCASRSSTTETLYEQYFGPGTRLTVT.

The chain recombines TRBV10-2 with TRBJ1-5; D not certain. The CDR3 has 16 amino acids. Germline V gives CDR1 WSHSY, CDR2 SAAADI. V was cut by 8 bases and J by 1 base, with 18 bases left in between. In DNA, the CDR3 is TGCGCCAGCGGAGTCCGGTCAGGAAGAAGCAATCAGCCCCAGCATTTT. Its translation: CASGVRSGRSNQPQHF.

The V and J genes are TRBV29-1 and TRBJ2-3; perhaps D is TRBD1 or TRBD2 (5 bases each). V gave up 4 bases and J gave up 7 bases, with 18 bases separating them. Per the germline V gene, CDR1 is SQVTM and CDR2 is ANQGSEA. This CDR3 is built from 14 residues. For the CDR3, the DNA is TGCAGCGTTGTTCTCCGGGGCGGCCCTAATACGCAGTATTTT. Its protein product is CSVVLRGGPNTQYF.

This clonotype has at least ten counts. This chain uses TRBV24-1 with TRBJ1-5; TRBD1 is a possible D gene (6 bases). The V gene's germline CDR1 is KGHDR and CDR2 SFDVKD. V lost 2 bases and J 11 bases, leaving 21 bases between the germline ends. The CDR3 sequence is 16 residues long. CDR3 bases: TGTGCCACCAGTGATTCTACACTGGGGGACACCGGATCCCAGCATTTT. Protein sequence: CATSDSTLGDTGSQHF.

This clonotype occurred many times. The chain's CDR3 is CAWGERGPPYEQYF. DNA for the CDR3: TGTGCCTGGGGTGAGCGGGGGCCCCCCTACGAGCAGTACTTC. V usage is TRBV30 and J usage is TRBJ2-7; 8 nucleotides align to TRBD2. Germline values: CDR1 GTSNPN, CDR2 SVGIG (reference sequence). The CDR3 sequence is 14 residues long. J was trimmed by 2 bases and V by 5 bases; bases with no gene match: 8.

This clonotype showed up just a few times. The genes are TRBV12-5 and TRBJ1-3; 7 bases agree with TRBD1. Germline values: CDR1 LGHNT, CDR2 FRNRAP. The V gene end was trimmed by 0 bases and the J gene end by 4 bases; junction bases not matched to a gene: 18. The CDR3 is 20 amino acids. CDR3 DNA: TGTGCTAGTGGTTTGGTACATAGGGGGCGCCTGTTTTCCCGGGGAAACACCATATATTTT. This gives the protein CASGLVHRGRLFSRGNTIYF.

This clonotype was counted ten times or more. The gene calls are TRBV3-1 and TRBJ2-7; 8 nucleotides line up with TRBD2. The CDR3 totals 14 residues. CDR1 and CDR2 (germline): LGHDT, YNNKEL (reference sequence). The V segment lost 3 bases and the J segment 7 bases; nucleotides outside the gene matches: 8. The CDR3 loop reads CASSHAAAGGEQYF. CDR3 nucleotides: TGTGCCAGCAGCCACGCCGCCGCGGGGGGTGAGCAGTACTTC.

This clonotype was seen ten or more times. The chain joins TRBV20-1 to TRBJ2-1; 10 bases fit TRBD2. Germline loops: CDR1 DFQATT, CDR2 SNEGSKA (reference sequence). The length of the CDR3 is 13 residues. Germline trimming cut 2 bases from V and 8 bases from J; bases unmatched to any gene: 3. The CDR3 reads CSARLAGEDEQFF. The CDR3 DNA is TGCAGTGCTAGACTAGCGGGAGAAGATGAGCAGTTCTTC.

This clonotype was observed at least ten times. The genes are TRBV5-1 and TRBJ1-2; TRBD1 matches at 7 bases. Trimming took 2 bases from V and 3 from J; bases not matched to a gene: 1. Germline-derived CDR1 and CDR2 are SGHRS and YFSETQ. The CDR3 has 13 amino acids. CDR3 DNA: TGCGCCAGCAGCTTCGACAGGGACTATGGCTACACCTTC. Encoded protein: CASSFDRDYGYTF.

The gene calls are TRBV4-1 and TRBJ1-5, with D perhaps TRBD1 (5 bases). This CDR3 has 15 residues. Germline V gene data show CDR1 as MGHRA and CDR2 as YSYEKL. V was trimmed by 2 bases and J by 8 bases, leaving 16 bases between them. The CDR3 sequence is CASSQLRDSSEPQHF. The CDR3 region has the DNA TGCGCCAGCAGCCAATTGAGGGACTCCTCGGAGCCCCAGCATTTT.

This clonotype occurred many times. The chain is built from TRBV7-8 and TRBJ2-7; D remains ambiguous. This CDR3 is built from 13 residues. Between the trimmed V and J ends, which lost 2 bases and 2 bases, there was a span of 7 bases. CDR1 and CDR2 (germline): SGHVS, FQNEAQ. Here the CDR3 DNA reads TGTGCCAGCAGCTTATCTTACACCTACGAGCAGTACTTC. It translates to CASSLSYTYEQYF.

In its sample, this clonotype was seen a few times. This chain links TRBV5-4 with TRBJ2-1; the match to TRBD2 covers 15 bases. J lost 7 bases, V lost 4 bases, and 6 bases had no gene match. Germline CDR1 and CDR2: SGHNT and YYREEE (reference sequence). This CDR3 contains 16 residues. CDR3 protein: CASSHGLAGGPNEQFF. In DNA form, the CDR3 reads TGTGCCAGCAGCCATGGACTAGCGGGAGGGCCTAATGAGCAGTTCTTC.

The table lists this clonotype with many counts. The rearrangement uses TRBV2 and TRBJ1-2; no definite D call. Germline CDR1 and CDR2: SNHLY and FYNNEI. The CDR3 sequence is 11 residues long. V was shortened by 2 bases and J by 7 bases, with 5 bases between the two germline ends. The CDR3 DNA reads as TGTGCCAGCAGTGAAACGGGTGGCTACACCTTC. Protein sequence: CASSETGGYTF. The full variable domain, completed using reference TRBV2 and TRBJ1-2, is EPEVTQTPSHQVTQMGQEVILRCVPISNHLYFYWYRQILGQKVEFLVSFYNNEISEKSEIFDDQFSVERPDGSNFTLKIRSTKLEDSAMYFCASSETGGYTFGSGTRLTVV.

This clonotype was counted at least ten times. The V gene is TRBV30, the J gene TRBJ1-3; D may be TRBD1 (6 bases). CDR1 is GTSNPN and CDR2 is SVGIG in the germline V gene (reference sequence). Trimming stripped 2 bases from V and 8 bases from J, with 10 bases between. The CDR3 is 12 residues long. The CDR3 region has the DNA TGTGCCTGGAGTCAAAAGGGGGACACCATATATTTT. Protein: CAWSQKGDTIYF.

This clonotype appeared a few times. V is TRBV11-2 and J is TRBJ2-2; possibly TRBD2 for D (5 bases). CDR1 and CDR2 from the germline V gene are SGHAT and FQNNGV. The CDR3 is 15 amino acids. With 1 base removed from V and 7 bases from J, the gap between germline ends came to 13 bases. The CDR3 loop reads CASSLVGSAGGELFF. The DNA of the CDR3 is TGTGCCAGCAGCTTAGTTGGTAGCGCGGGCGGGGAGCTGTTTTTT.

The chain carries TRBV6-5 and TRBJ1-2; no definite D call. The CDR3 contains 14 residues. Trimming took 2 bases from V and 1 from J, leaving 8 bases between them. Germline CDR1 is MNHEY and CDR2 is SVGAGI. The CDR3 region is CASSYDALNYGYTF. In DNA, the CDR3 is TGTGCCAGCAGTTACGACGCCCTTAACTATGGCTACACCTTC.

This clonotype was picked up one time. V and J are TRBV19 and TRBJ2-5, with D perhaps matching TRBD1 or TRBD2 (5 bases each). The germline V gene has CDR1 LNHDA and CDR2 SQIVND (reference sequence). CDR3 length: 15 amino acids. The V end was cut by 4 bases, the J end by 7 bases, with 19 bases between. CDR3 DNA sequence: TGTGCCAGTAGTACTACCCCCGGGACGGTTGTGACCCAGTACTTC. Translating it yields CASSTTPGTVVTQYF.

This clonotype was detected ten times or more. The chain has TRBV27 and TRBJ2-3; 7 bases line up with TRBD1. The CDR3 runs 16 residues. Germline V CDR1 and CDR2: MNHEY, SMNVEV (reference sequence). The junction had 10 bases not matched to a gene; V was cut back by 6 bases and J by 1 base. CDR3 nucleotide sequence: TGTGCCAGCAGCCACCCCTCGGGGACAGGCACAGATACGCAGTATTTT. Translation: CASSHPSGTGTDTQYF.

A note on this clonotype: The CDR3 end shows no conserved phenylalanine or tryptophan, and so a read error is likely. The chain has TRBV6-2 or TRBV6-3 and TRBJ1-6, with no clear D. Trimming cost V 7 bases and J 0 bases, with 10 bases left between them. This CDR3 is built from 15 residues. In germline, CDR1 is MNHEY, CDR2 SVGEGT. The CDR3 DNA is TGTGCCAGCACCACATTAAGCTCCTATAATTCACCCCTCCACGTT. It is translated as CASTTLSSYNSPLHV.

Of note for this clonotype: A much larger clone lies a single base off, so this may be a read error. CDR3: CASSHNGADTQYF. The CDR3 coding sequence is TGTGCCAGCAGTCACAATGGCGCAGATACGCAGTATTTT. The chain links TRBV27 to TRBJ2-3; D gene unclear. Trimming pared 5 bases from V and 4 bases from J, leaving 10 bases between. Germline V gives CDR1 MNHEY, CDR2 SMNVEV (reference sequence). The CDR3 totals 13 residues.

The V call is TRBV3-1, the J call TRBJ1-6; maybe TRBD1 (6 bases). CDR3 length: 15 amino acids. The germline V gene has CDR1 LGHDT and CDR2 YNNKEL (reference sequence). Trimming took off 4 bases at V and 9 bases at J, with 16 bases between the two ends. CDR3 region: CASSPTGAVASPLHF. DNA of the CDR3: TGTGCCAGCAGCCCAACGGGGGCAGTGGCTTCACCCCTCCACTTT.

Many counts were recorded for this clonotype. The chain uses TRBV7-8 and TRBJ2-3; D could derive from TRBD1 or TRBD2 (6 bases each). The ends were cut back, 5 bases at V and 2 bases at J, with 11 bases in the middle. The CDR3 length is 14 residues. Germline-derived CDR1 and CDR2 are SGHVS and FQNEAQ. CDR3 sequence reads: CASSGGTNTDTQYF. The CDR3 coding sequence is TGTGCCAGCAGCGGCGGGACAAACACAGATACGCAGTATTTT.

This clonotype was detected only a few times. This chain connects TRBV7-2 to TRBJ1-2; D might be TRBD1 (5 bases). Germline V gene lookup returns CDR1 SGHTA and CDR2 FQGNSA. This CDR3 is 13 amino acids long. The V end was cut by 6 bases, the J end by 4 bases, with 12 bases between. The CDR3 bases are TGTGCCAGCAGTCGAGACAGACGCTATGGCTACACCTTC. Amino acids: CASSRDRRYGYTF.

A remark on this clonotype: This may arise from a read error, as a much more abundant clone is one base away. A read error is likely, as this CDR3 ends without the conserved phenylalanine or tryptophan. The chain couples TRBV28 to TRBJ2-7, with 11 bases that match TRBD2. The germline CDR1 and CDR2 sequences are MDHEN and SYDVKM. CDR3 length: 15 residues. The V segment lost 5 bases and the J segment 3 bases; nucleotides outside the gene matches: 6. Written as DNA, the CDR3 is TGTGCCAGCAGTCAGACTAGCGGGGCCTACTACGAGCAGTACTCC. The encoded protein is CASSQTSGAYYEQYS.

The genes are TRBV30 and TRBJ1-1; 11 nucleotides agree with TRBD1. Germline V gene data show CDR1 as GTSNPN and CDR2 as SVGIG (reference sequence). This CDR3 is 14 amino acids long. J gave up 4 bases and V 0 bases, and 1 base lay outside the gene matches. DNA for the CDR3: TGTGCCTGGAGTGTGGGGACAGGGGGCACTGAAGCTTTCTTT. This codes for CAWSVGTGGTEAFF.

With respect to this clonotype: A read error may be the cause here, since a much bigger clone is one base away. This chain uses TRBV9 with TRBJ1-1, with D possibly matching TRBD1 (5 bases). CDR1 SGDLS and CDR2 YYNGEE come from the germline V gene. The CDR3 extends over 15 amino acids. This CDR3 is CASSAEGSPNTKAFF. CDR3 DNA: TGTGCCAGCAGCGCAGAGGGGAGCCCCAACACTAAAGCTTTCTTT.

This clonotype occurred a few times. This chain links TRBV20-1 with TRBJ1-2, with D possibly matching TRBD1 (5 bases). CDR3 length: 13 residues. CDR1 is DFQATT and CDR2 is SNEGSKA in the germline V gene (reference sequence). CDR3 nucleotides: TGCAGGGGGGGGGGTGAGGGCAACTATGGCTACACCTTC. Amino acid sequence: CRGGGEGNYGYTF.

This clonotype was detected ten times or more. The chain joins TRBV28 to TRBJ2-3; tentatively, D is TRBD1 (6 bases). V lost 4 bases to trimming and J lost 3 bases, with 11 bases between them. Germline V CDR1 and CDR2: MDHEN, SYDVKM. The CDR3 covers 14 residues. CDR3 nucleotide sequence: TGTGCCAGCAGTTCCAACAGGGTAACAGATACGCAGTATTTT. This sequence encodes CASSSNRVTDTQYF.

Many counts were recorded for this clonotype. CDR3 loop: CASSLEDRNEQFF. In DNA, the CDR3 is TGCGCCAGCAGCTTGGAGGACCGAAATGAGCAGTTCTTC. This chain connects TRBV5-1 to TRBJ2-1; D is unresolved. CDR1 is SGHRS and CDR2 is YFSETQ in the germline V gene. Trimming left V 0 bases short and J 7 bases short, with 8 bases between. The CDR3 runs 13 residues.